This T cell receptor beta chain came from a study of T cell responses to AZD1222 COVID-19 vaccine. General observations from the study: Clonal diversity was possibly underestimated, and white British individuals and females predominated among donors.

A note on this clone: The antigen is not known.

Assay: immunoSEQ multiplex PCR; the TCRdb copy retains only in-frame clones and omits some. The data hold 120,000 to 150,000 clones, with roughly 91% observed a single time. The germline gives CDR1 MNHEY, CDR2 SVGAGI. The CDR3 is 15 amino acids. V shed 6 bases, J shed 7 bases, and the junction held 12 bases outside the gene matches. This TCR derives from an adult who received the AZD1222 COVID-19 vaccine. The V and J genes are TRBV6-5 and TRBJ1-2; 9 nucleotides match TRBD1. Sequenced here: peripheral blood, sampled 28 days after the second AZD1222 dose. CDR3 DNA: TGTGCCAGCAGACAGAAGACAGGGGGTCGTTCTGGCTACACCTTC. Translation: CASRQKTGGRSGYTF.